This record covers a single T cell receptor beta chain. Germline V gene data show CDR1 as KGHSY and CDR2 as FQNENV. V lost 6 bases to trimming and J lost 5 bases; unmatched junction nucleotides: 14. CDR3 length: 16 amino acids. Method: immunoSEQ multiplex PCR; TCRdb's copy keeps in-frame clones and lacks some. The sample shows fewer than 35,000 clones, about 88% of them seen only once. The sample is drawn from a study of T cells in localized non-small cell lung cancer. The chain couples TRBV16 to TRBJ2-7; 9 nucleotides line up with TRBD1. Sequenced material: peripheral blood, taken before any cancer treatment. The receptor's source is a female donor older than 55 with stage I lung adenocarcinoma. The CDR3 nucleotides read TGTGCCAGCAGATTCAGGACAGGGGCCCCGGAGGACGAGCAGTACTTC. Amino acid sequence: CASRFRTGAPEDEQYF. Complete variable domain (other parts from reference TRBV16 and TRBJ2-7): GEEVAQTPKHLVRGEGQKAKLYCAPIKGHSYVFWYQQVLKNEFKFLISFQNENVFDETGMPKERFSAKCLPNSPCSLEIQATKLEDSAVYFCASRFRTGAPEDEQYFGPGTRLTVT.